Following are 13 T cell receptor beta chains from one sample sequenced in a study of cytomegalovirus exposure and HLA in healthy donors. PCR was performed using 60 Vbeta and 13 Jbeta primers. The repertoire was sequenced with immunoSEQ multiplex PCR; TCRdb's copy has only in-frame clones and lacks some. The sample lists 200,000 to 300,000 clones; roughly 87% were seen once. Sequencing used PBMCs. The source of these receptors is a woman in her thirties or forties in good health and CMV-seropositive.

The V gene is TRBV7-3, the J gene TRBJ2-7, with D possibly being TRBD2 (6 bases). The CDR3 is 15 residues long. Germline CDR1 SGHTA, CDR2 FQGTGA. V lost 1 base and J lost 0, with 10 bases in between. CDR3 bases: TGTGCCAGCAGCTTAAACGGCGGGGTCTCCTACGAGCAGTACTTC. As protein: CASSLNGGVSYEQYF.

The V gene is TRBV2, the J gene TRBJ2-3; 8 positions agree with TRBD2. This CDR3 is 16 amino acids long. V lost 1 base to trimming and J lost 6 bases; unmatched junction nucleotides: 9. The germline CDR1 and CDR2 sequences are SNHLY and FYNNEI. The CDR3 sequence: CASSEGPSGSADTQYF. The CDR3 DNA reads TGTGCCAGCAGTGAAGGACCCAGCGGGAGCGCGGATACGCAGTATTTT.

The J gene is TRBJ1-1, the V gene TRBV6-6, with TRBD1 identical over 11 bases. CDR1 MNHNY and CDR2 SVGAGI come from the germline V gene (reference sequence). V lost 5 bases to trimming and J lost 8 bases; unmatched junction nucleotides: 4. The CDR3 has 13 residues. In DNA, the CDR3 is TGTGCCAGCAGTACTTGGACAGGGGGCGAAGCTTTCTTT. Translation gives CASSTWTGGEAFF.

This sequence joins TRBV6-1 and TRBJ2-2; TRBD1 matches 7 bases. V was clipped by 7 bases and J by 7 bases; unmatched bases: 12. This CDR3 has 15 residues. Germline CDR1 reads MNHNS; CDR2 reads SASEGT. CDR3 residues: CASIGAGGNNGELFF. DNA for the CDR3: TGTGCCAGCATAGGGGCAGGGGGTAATAACGGGGAGCTGTTTTTT.

The CDR3 spells CASSRGQGTGELFF. The CDR3 DNA is TGTGCCAGTAGTAGGGGACAGGGGACCGGGGAGCTGTTTTTT. J is TRBJ2-2 and V is TRBV19; 10 nucleotides match TRBD1. CDR1 LNHDA and CDR2 SQIVND come from the germline V gene (reference sequence). V trimming: 4 bases; J trimming: 5 bases; junction bases outside the gene matches: 1. This CDR3 has 14 amino acids.

The J gene is TRBJ2-3, the V gene TRBV9, with TRBD2 as a possible D gene (6 bases). Per the germline V gene, CDR1 is SGDLS and CDR2 is YYNGEE. The ends were cut back, 3 bases at V and 2 bases at J, with 13 bases in the middle. The CDR3 totals 15 residues. Written as DNA, the CDR3 is TGTGCCAGCAGCGGGGGAGGCCGTTTCACAGATACGCAGTATTTT. As protein: CASSGGGRFTDTQYF.

This chain uses TRBV2 with TRBJ2-7; 9 nucleotides align to TRBD2. Losses at the gene ends were 6 bases for V and 2 bases for J; bases not matched to a gene: 5. Germline lookup yields CDR1 SNHLY and CDR2 FYNNEI. This CDR3 comprises 14 residues. The CDR3 protein is CASRQAGGTYEQYF. The CDR3 DNA follows: TGTGCCAGCAGGCAAGCGGGGGGAACCTACGAGCAGTACTTC.

The J gene is TRBJ2-5, the V gene TRBV5-1; the match to TRBD2 covers 8 bases. This CDR3 has 15 amino acids. Germline assignment: CDR1 SGHRS and CDR2 YFSETQ. The ends lost 2 bases at V and 3 bases at J; junction bases unmatched: 6. CDR3 region: CASSFFTAGEETQYF. The CDR3 DNA reads TGCGCCAGCAGCTTTTTCACAGCGGGAGAAGAGACCCAGTACTTC.

The genes are TRBV11-1 and TRBJ2-2, with 11 bases fitting TRBD2. The CDR3 runs to 15 residues. J was trimmed by 5 bases and V by 3 bases; bases with no gene match: 2. CDR1 is SGHAT and CDR2 is FQDESV in the germline V gene (reference sequence). CDR3 sequence: CASSFRLAGTGELFF. CDR3 coding DNA: TGTGCCAGCAGCTTTAGACTAGCGGGAACCGGGGAGCTGTTTTTT. Variable domain in full (rest from reference TRBV11-1 and TRBJ2-2): EAEVAQSPRYKITEKSQAVAFWCDPISGHATLYWYRQILGQGPELLVQFQDESVVDDSQLPKDRFSAERLKGVDSTLKIQPAELGDSAMYLCASSFRLAGTGELFFGEGSRLTVL.

The J gene is TRBJ2-2, the V gene TRBV6-1, with D unclear. Germline-derived CDR1 and CDR2 are MNHNS and SASEGT. V was pared by 6 bases and J by 5 bases, with 10 bases between. There are 13 residues in the CDR3. CDR3 residues: CASSAETTGELFF. In DNA form, the CDR3 reads TGTGCCAGCAGCGCTGAGACTACCGGGGAGCTGTTTTTT.

This clone was seen a single time. The V gene is TRBV4-3, the J gene TRBJ2-3; 9 nucleotides match TRBD1. V was clipped by 4 bases and J by 6 bases; unmatched bases: 5. Germline V gene sequence: CDR1 LGHNA, CDR2 YSLEER. The CDR3 is made up of 14 amino acids. CDR3 loop: CASSPGQGADTQYF. The CDR3 nucleotides read TGCGCCAGCAGCCCGGGACAGGGCGCGGATACGCAGTATTTT.

The chain recombines TRBV21-1 with TRBJ1-1; the table's D gene call, TRBD1, was not cross checked with the DNA. TRBV21-1 is a pseudogene. The CDR3 is made up of 16 amino acids. CDR3 residues: CASSILRTHQNTEAFF. In DNA, the CDR3 is TGTGCCAGCAGCATTCTCCGGACACATCAGAACACTGAAGCTTTCTTT.

The chain recombines TRBV19 with TRBJ2-1; 7 bases align to TRBD2. The CDR3 runs to 14 residues. The junction had 7 bases not matched to a gene; V was cut back by 5 bases and J by 6 bases. Germline assignment: CDR1 LNHDA and CDR2 SQIVND (reference sequence). The CDR3 region has the DNA TGTGCCAGTAGTGGCCTAGCGGAGAGCAATGAGCAGTTCTTC. Translated, it gives CASSGLAESNEQFF.